These 10 T cell receptor beta chains were all obtained from the same sample, sequenced in a study of identical twins. In TCRdb, the 5' RACE reads were re-called with MiXCR into one record per CDR3 protein. The repertoire consists of approximately 670,000 distinct CDR3 sequences, with around 6% occurring once and the leading ten covering roughly 1.6%. The specimen sequenced was naive T cells sorted from blood. The receptors stem from a man aged 18 to 30 in good health.

V gene TRBV18 combines with J gene TRBJ2-2, with a weak D call TRBD1 (6 bases). The CDR3 extends over 17 amino acids. The germline V gene has CDR1 KGHSH and CDR2 LQKENI. V shed 0 bases and J shed 7 bases, with 18 bases lying between them. CDR3 residues: CASSPPTGQKSHGELFF. As DNA, the CDR3 is TGTGCCAGCTCACCACCGACGGGACAAAAGTCGCACGGGGAGCTGTTTTTT. Combining the CDR3 with reference TRBV18 and TRBJ2-2 gives the whole variable domain NAGVMQNPRHLVRRRGQEARLRCSPMKGHSHVYWYRQLPEEGLKFMVYLQKENIIDESGMPKERFSAEFPKEGPSILRIQQVVRGDSAAYFCASSPPTGQKSHGELFFGEGSRLTVL.

This clonotype appeared many times. This chain joins TRBV9 and TRBJ1-1, with D perhaps TRBD1 (5 bases). From germline, CDR1 is SGDLS and CDR2 YYNGEE. The V gene lost 3 bases and the J gene lost 11 bases, with 11 bases spanning the gap. There are 11 residues in the CDR3. The CDR3 DNA sequence: TGTGCCAGCAGCGGCAGGGTCGGGGCTTTCTTT. Translating it yields CASSGRVGAFF.

There are many counts of this clonotype. The chain is built from TRBV3-1 and TRBJ2-1; D gene uncertain. This CDR3 region has 18 residues. In germline, CDR1 is LGHDT, CDR2 YNNKEL (reference sequence). With 0 bases removed from V and 4 bases from J, the gap between germline ends came to 19 bases. The CDR3 DNA follows: TGTGCCAGCAGCCAAGACCCCCTATCTTGGGAATTTTACAATGAGCAGTTCTTC. It yields the protein CASSQDPLSWEFYNEQFF.

This clonotype was found a few times. The CDR3 reads CASSFGQGVPYEQYF. CDR3 in DNA: TGTGCCAGCAGCTTTGGACAGGGGGTTCCCTACGAGCAGTACTTC. This chain connects TRBV5-6 to TRBJ2-7; 10 nucleotides match TRBD1. The CDR3 totals 15 residues. Germline-derived CDR1 and CDR2 are SGHDT and YYEEEE. Trimming cost V 2 bases and J 2 bases; bases outside gene matches: 4.

This clonotype was recorded many times. The CDR3 sequence: CSAQTGATNEKLFF. CDR3 coding DNA: TGCAGTGCTCAAACCGGGGCCACTAATGAAAAACTGTTTTTT. This chain joins TRBV20-1 and TRBJ1-4; D is possibly TRBD1 (5 bases). The CDR3 runs to 14 residues. V was cut by 5 bases and J by 2 bases, with 12 bases left in between. In germline, CDR1 is DFQATT, CDR2 SNEGSKA (reference sequence).

The sample holds a few counts of this clonotype. This chain connects TRBV4-3 to TRBJ1-4, with TRBD1 identical over 11 bases. CDR3 size: 17 residues. V lost 3 bases to trimming and J lost 2 bases; unmatched junction nucleotides: 5. Germline V gene lookup returns CDR1 LGHNA and CDR2 YSLEER. The CDR3 DNA reads TGCGCCAGCAGCCATTACGGACAGGGGGCGACTAATGAAAAACTGTTTTTT. Translation gives CASSHYGQGATNEKLFF.

In its sample, this clonotype was seen many times. The chain joins TRBV20-1 to TRBJ2-1, with TRBD1 matching 7 bases. Losses at the gene ends were 3 bases for V and 4 bases for J; bases not matched to a gene: 12. From germline, CDR1 is DFQATT and CDR2 SNEGSKA (reference sequence). The CDR3 loop spans 16 amino acids. This CDR3 reads CSARDDDRVLYNEQFF. The CDR3 nucleotides read TGCAGTGCTAGGGACGACGACAGGGTCTTATACAATGAGCAGTTCTTC.

In this sample, this clonotype turned up a few times. The rearrangement joins TRBV12-3 or TRBV12-4 to TRBJ1-5; D possibly corresponds to TRBD1 (6 bases). The CDR3 is 16 amino acids. The V gene lost 3 bases and the J gene lost 9 bases, with 21 bases spanning the gap. The CDR3 loop reads CASSFGSTGEFGPQHF. CDR3 DNA: TGTGCCAGCAGTTTCGGCTCGACAGGTGAATTCGGGCCCCAGCATTTT.

The sample holds a few counts of this clonotype. The rearrangement links TRBV6-1 to TRBJ1-5; 7 bases agree with TRBD1. This CDR3 contains 19 residues. The V gene's germline CDR1 is MNHNS and CDR2 SASEGT. Trimming took 8 bases from V and 1 from J; bases not matched to a gene: 20. CDR3 residues: CASGRGGAGRQGSNQPQHF. The CDR3 nucleotides read TGTGCCAGCGGACGAGGGGGCGCGGGGCGGCAGGGGAGCAATCAGCCCCAGCATTTT.

This clonotype was seen only a few times. The chain has TRBV24-1 and TRBJ2-3; D uncertain. The V end was cut by 5 bases, the J end by 3 bases, with 11 bases between. Germline V gene sequence: CDR1 KGHDR, CDR2 SFDVKD. This CDR3 has 14 residues. The DNA for the CDR3 is TGTGCCACCAGTGCCTGGCGCGATACAGATACGCAGTATTTT. Encoded protein: CATSAWRDTDTQYF.